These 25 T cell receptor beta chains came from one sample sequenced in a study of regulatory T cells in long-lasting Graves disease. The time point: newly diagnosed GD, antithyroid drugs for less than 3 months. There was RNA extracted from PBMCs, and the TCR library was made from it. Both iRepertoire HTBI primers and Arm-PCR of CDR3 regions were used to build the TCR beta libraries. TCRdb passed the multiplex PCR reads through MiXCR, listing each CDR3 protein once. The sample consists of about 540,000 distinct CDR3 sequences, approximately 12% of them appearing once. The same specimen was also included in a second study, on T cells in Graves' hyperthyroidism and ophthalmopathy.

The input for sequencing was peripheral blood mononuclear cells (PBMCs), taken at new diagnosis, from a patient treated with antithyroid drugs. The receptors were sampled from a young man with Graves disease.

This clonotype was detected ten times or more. DNA for the CDR3: TGTGCCACCATTTCCCTCGGACAGGGCAGGACCTACGAGCAGTACTTC. As protein: CATISLGQGRTYEQYF. This chain uses TRBV24-1 with TRBJ2-7; TRBD1 matches 8 bases. The V segment lost 8 bases and the J segment 2 bases; nucleotides outside the gene matches: 13. The CDR3 has 16 amino acids. Germline CDR1 reads KGHDR; CDR2 reads SFDVKD.

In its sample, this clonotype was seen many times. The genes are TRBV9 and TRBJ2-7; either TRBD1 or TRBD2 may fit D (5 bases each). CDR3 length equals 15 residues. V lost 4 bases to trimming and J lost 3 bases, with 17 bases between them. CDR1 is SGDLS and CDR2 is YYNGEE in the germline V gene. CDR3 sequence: CASSKGTGSNYEQYF. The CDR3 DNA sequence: TGTGCCAGCAGCAAGGGGACCGGTTCCAACTACGAGCAGTACTTC. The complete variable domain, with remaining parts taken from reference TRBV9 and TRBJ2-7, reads DSGVTQTPKHLITATGQRVTLRCSPRSGDLSVYWYQQSLDQGLQFLIQYYNGEERAKGNILERFSAQQFPDLHSELNLSSLELGDSALYFCASSKGTGSNYEQYFGPGTRLTVT.

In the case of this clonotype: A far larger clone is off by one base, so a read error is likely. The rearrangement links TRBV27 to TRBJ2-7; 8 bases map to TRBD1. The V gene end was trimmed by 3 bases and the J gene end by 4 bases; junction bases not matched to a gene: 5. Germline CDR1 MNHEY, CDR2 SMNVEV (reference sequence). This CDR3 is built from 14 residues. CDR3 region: CASSFAGTGYEQYF. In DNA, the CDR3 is TGTGCCAGCAGTTTCGCCGGGACAGGTTACGAGCAGTACTTC.

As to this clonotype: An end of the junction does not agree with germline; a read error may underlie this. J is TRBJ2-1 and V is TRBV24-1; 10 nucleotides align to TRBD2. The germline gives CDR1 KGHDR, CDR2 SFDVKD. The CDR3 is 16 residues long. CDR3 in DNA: TGTGCCACCAGTGACCCTAGCGGGGGATCCTACGATGAGCAGTTCTTC. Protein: CATSDPSGGSYDEQFF.

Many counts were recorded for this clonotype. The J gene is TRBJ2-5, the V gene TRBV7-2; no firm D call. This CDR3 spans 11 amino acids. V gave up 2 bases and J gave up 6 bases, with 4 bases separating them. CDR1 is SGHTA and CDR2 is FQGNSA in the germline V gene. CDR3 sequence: CASSLMKTQYF. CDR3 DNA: TGTGCCAGCAGCTTAATGAAGACCCAGTACTTC.

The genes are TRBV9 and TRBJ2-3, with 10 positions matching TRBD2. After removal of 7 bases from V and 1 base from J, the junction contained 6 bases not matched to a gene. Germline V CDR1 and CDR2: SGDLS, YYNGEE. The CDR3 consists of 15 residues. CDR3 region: CASGQLAGRTDTQYF. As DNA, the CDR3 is TGTGCCAGCGGTCAACTAGCGGGGCGCACAGATACGCAGTATTTT.

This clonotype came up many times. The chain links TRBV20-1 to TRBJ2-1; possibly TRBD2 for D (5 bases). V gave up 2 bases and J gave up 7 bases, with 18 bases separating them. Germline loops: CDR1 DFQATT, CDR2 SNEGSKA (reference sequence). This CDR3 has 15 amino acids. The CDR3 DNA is TGCAGTGCTAGAACCGGACTCTCTAGTGGTAATGAGCAGTTCTTC. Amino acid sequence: CSARTGLSSGNEQFF.

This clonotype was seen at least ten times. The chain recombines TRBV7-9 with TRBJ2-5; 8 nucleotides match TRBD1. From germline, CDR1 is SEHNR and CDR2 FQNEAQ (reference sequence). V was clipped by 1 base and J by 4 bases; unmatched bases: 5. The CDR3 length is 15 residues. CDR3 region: CASSLDRTGRETQYF. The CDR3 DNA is TGTGCCAGCAGCTTAGACCGGACAGGGCGAGAGACCCAGTACTTC. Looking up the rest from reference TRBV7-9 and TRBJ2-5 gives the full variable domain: DTGVSQNPRHKITKRGQNVTFRCDPISEHNRLYWYRQTLGQGPEFLTYFQNEAQLEKSRLLSDRFSAERPKGSFSTLEIQRTEQGDSAMYLCASSLDRTGRETQYFGPGTRLLVL.

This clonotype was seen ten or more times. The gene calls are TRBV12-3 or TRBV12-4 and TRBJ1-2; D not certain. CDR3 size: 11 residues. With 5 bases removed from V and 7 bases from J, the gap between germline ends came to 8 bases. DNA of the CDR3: TGTGCCAGCAGTAGAACCAGTGGCTACACCTTC. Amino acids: CASSRTSGYTF.

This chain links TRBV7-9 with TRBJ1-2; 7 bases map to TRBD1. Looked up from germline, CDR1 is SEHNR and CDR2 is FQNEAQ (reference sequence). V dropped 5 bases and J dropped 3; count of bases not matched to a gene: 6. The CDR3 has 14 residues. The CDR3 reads CASSTRQGHYGYTF. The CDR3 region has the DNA TGTGCCAGCAGCACCCGACAGGGCCACTATGGCTACACCTTC. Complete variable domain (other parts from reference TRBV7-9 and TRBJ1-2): DTGVSQNPRHKITKRGQNVTFRCDPISEHNRLYWYRQTLGQGPEFLTYFQNEAQLEKSRLLSDRFSAERPKGSFSTLEIQRTEQGDSAMYLCASSTRQGHYGYTFGSGTRLTVV.

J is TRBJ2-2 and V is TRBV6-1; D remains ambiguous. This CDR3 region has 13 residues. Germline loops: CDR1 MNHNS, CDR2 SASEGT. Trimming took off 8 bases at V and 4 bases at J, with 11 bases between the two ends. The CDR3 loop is CASHWGGTGELFF. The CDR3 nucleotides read TGTGCCAGCCACTGGGGTGGCACCGGGGAGCTGTTTTTT.

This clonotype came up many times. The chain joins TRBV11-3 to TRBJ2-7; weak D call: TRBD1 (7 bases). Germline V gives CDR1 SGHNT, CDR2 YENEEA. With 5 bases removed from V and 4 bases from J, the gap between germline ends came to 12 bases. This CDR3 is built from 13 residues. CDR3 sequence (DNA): TGTGCCAGCAGCCGCGGGACAGCTTACGAGCAGTACTTC. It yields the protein CASSRGTAYEQYF.

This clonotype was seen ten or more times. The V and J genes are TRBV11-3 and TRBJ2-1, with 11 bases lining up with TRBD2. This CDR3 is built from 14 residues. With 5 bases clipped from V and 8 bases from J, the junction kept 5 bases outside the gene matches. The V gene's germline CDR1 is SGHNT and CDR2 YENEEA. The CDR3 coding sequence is TGTGCCAGCAGCCCTAGCGGGAGGAGGGATGAGCAGTTCTTC. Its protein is CASSPSGRRDEQFF.

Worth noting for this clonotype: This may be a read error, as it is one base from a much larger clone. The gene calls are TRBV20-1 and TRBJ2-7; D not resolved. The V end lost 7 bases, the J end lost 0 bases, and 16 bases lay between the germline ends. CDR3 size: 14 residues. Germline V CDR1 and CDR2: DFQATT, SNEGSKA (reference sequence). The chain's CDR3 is CSVRPWVSSYEQYF. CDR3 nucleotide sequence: TGCAGTGTTAGGCCGTGGGTGTCCTCCTACGAGCAGTACTTC.

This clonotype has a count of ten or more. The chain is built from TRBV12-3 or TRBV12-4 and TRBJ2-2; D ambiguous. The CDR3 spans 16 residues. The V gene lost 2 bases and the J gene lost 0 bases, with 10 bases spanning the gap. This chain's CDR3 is CASSLTENPNTGELFF. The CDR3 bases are TGTGCCAGCAGTTTAACCGAGAACCCGAACACCGGGGAGCTGTTTTTT.

The CDR3 DNA follows: TGTGCCAGCAGCTTTAGCGGGGAGGATGAGCAGTTCTTC. Translated: CASSFSGEDEQFF. This chain joins TRBV7-2 and TRBJ2-1; 8 nucleotides agree with TRBD2. Germline CDR1 SGHTA, CDR2 FQGNSA. V trimming: 3 bases; J trimming: 8 bases; junction bases outside the gene matches: 3. The CDR3 is 13 residues long.

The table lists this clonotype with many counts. The CDR3 loop is CATSRVSYEQFF. The CDR3 nucleotides read TGTGCCACCAGCAGAGTGAGCTATGAGCAGTTCTTC. The gene calls are TRBV15 and TRBJ2-1; D is unclear. Looked up from germline, CDR1 is LNHNV and CDR2 is YYDKDF (reference sequence). V shed 1 base and J shed 8 bases, with 6 bases lying between them. CDR3 length: 12 residues.

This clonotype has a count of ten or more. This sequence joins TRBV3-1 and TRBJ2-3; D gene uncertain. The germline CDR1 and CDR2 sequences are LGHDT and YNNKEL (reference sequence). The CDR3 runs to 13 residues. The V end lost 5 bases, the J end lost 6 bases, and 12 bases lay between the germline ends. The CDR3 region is CASSSIAVDTQYF. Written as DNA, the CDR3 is TGTGCCAGCAGCTCCATCGCTGTGGATACGCAGTATTTT.

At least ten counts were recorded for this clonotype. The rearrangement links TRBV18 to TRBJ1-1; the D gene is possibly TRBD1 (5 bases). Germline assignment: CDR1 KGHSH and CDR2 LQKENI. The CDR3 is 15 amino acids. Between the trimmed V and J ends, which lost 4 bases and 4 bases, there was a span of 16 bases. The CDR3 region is CASSQTQVLPTEAFF. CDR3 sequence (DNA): TGTGCCAGCTCACAGACACAGGTGTTACCCACTGAAGCTTTCTTT.

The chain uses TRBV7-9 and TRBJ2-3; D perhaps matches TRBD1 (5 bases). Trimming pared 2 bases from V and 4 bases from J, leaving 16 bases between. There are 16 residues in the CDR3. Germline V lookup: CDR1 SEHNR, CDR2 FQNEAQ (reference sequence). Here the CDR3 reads CASSLRRAREADTQYF. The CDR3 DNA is TGTGCCAGCAGCTTAAGAAGGGCCAGGGAAGCAGATACGCAGTATTTT.

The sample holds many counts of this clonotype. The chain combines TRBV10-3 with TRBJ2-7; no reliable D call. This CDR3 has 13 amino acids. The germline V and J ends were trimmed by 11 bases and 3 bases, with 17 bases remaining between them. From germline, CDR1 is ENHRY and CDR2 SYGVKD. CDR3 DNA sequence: TGTGCCGGCCGGCGGCCCCAGGACTACGAGCAGTACTTC. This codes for CAGRRPQDYEQYF.

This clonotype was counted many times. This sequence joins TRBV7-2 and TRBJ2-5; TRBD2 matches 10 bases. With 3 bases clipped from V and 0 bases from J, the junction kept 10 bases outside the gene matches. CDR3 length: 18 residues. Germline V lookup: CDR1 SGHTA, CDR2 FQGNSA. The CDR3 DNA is TGTGCCAGCAGCTTTGGGACTCTAGCGGGAGCAAACCAAGAGACCCAGTACTTC. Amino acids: CASSFGTLAGANQETQYF.

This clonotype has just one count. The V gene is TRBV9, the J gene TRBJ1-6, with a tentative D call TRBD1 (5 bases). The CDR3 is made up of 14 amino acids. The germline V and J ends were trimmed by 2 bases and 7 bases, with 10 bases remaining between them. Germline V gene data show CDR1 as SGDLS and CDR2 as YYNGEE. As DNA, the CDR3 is TGTGCCAGCAGCGTTAGACAGACCAATTCACCCCTCCACTTT. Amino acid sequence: CASSVRQTNSPLHF.

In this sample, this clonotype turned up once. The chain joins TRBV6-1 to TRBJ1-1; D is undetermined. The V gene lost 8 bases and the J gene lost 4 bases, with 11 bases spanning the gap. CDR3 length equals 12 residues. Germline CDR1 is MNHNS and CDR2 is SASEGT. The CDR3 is CASLFGRTEAFF. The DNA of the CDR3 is TGTGCCAGCCTATTCGGGCGCACTGAAGCTTTCTTT.

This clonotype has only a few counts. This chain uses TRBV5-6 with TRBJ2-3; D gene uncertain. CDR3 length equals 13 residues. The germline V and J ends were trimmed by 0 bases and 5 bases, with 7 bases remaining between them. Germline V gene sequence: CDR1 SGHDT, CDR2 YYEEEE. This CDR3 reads CASSLANRDTQYF. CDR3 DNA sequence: TGTGCCAGCAGCTTGGCCAACAGAGATACGCAGTATTTT.